The next 12 T cell receptor beta chains were all read from a single sample in a study of beta chain features in type 1 diabetes. cDNA synthesis used the whole RNA isolate, giving expressed TCRB sequences. Sequencing was performed with immunoSEQ multiplex PCR; in TCRdb, only in-frame clones are kept and a portion is missing. The repertoire includes 200,000 to 250,000 clones, roughly 9.6% of them detected once, and just under 0.035% sits in the top ten. The sample consisted of naive CD4+ T cells from blood. These receptors were obtained from a woman between 18 and 29 years old in good health.

This clone was counted a few times. This sequence joins TRBV6-6 and TRBJ2-7; 9 nucleotides align to TRBD1. After removal of 6 bases from V and 0 bases from J, the junction contained 9 bases not matched to a gene. Germline lookup yields CDR1 MNHNY and CDR2 SVGAGI (reference sequence). The CDR3 sequence is 16 residues long. This CDR3 reads CASRTSSGQGSYEQYF. The CDR3, as DNA: TGTGCCAGCAGAACATCCTCGGGACAGGGCTCCTACGAGCAGTACTTC.

This clone occurred a few times. V usage is TRBV6-5 and J usage is TRBJ1-2; TRBD1 aligns across 7 bases. The CDR3 loop spans 12 amino acids. Germline V gives CDR1 MNHEY, CDR2 SVGAGI. The V segment lost 7 bases and the J segment 2 bases; nucleotides outside the gene matches: 1. For the CDR3, the DNA is TGTGCCAGCATGGACAGGAACTATGGCTACACCTTC. Residues: CASMDRNYGYTF.

This clone occurred a few times. The genes are TRBV7-2 and TRBJ2-1; 11 bases are a match to TRBD2. The V gene's germline CDR1 is SGHTA and CDR2 FQGNSA. This CDR3 is built from 16 residues. V trimming: 5 bases; J trimming: 6 bases; junction bases outside the gene matches: 9. CDR3 nucleotides: TGTGCCAGCAGCAAAGGGACTAGCGGAACACCCAATGAGCAGTTCTTC. The encoded protein is CASSKGTSGTPNEQFF. The full variable domain, its missing parts supplied by reference TRBV7-2 and TRBJ2-1, is GAGVSQSPSNKVTEKGKDVELRCDPISGHTALYWYRQSLGQGLEFLIYFQGNSAPDKSGLPSDRFSAERTGGSVSTLTIQRTQQEDSAVYLCASSKGTSGTPNEQFFGPGTRLTVL.

A few counts support this clone. The V call is TRBV6-1, the J call TRBJ2-2; D is unresolved. The V gene lost 3 bases and the J gene lost 1 base, with 6 bases spanning the gap. There are 14 residues in the CDR3. Germline loops: CDR1 MNHNS, CDR2 SASEGT. The CDR3 coding sequence is TGTGCCAGCAGTGATAAACTGAACACCGGGGAGCTGTTTTTT. It specifies CASSDKLNTGELFF.

For the CDR3, the DNA is TGTGCCAGTAGACCTACAGGGAGTCAGCCCCAGCATTTT. This encodes CASRPTGSQPQHF. The V call is TRBV19, the J call TRBJ1-5; D might be TRBD1 (6 bases). Per germline, CDR1 LNHDA and CDR2 SQIVND (reference sequence). V lost 6 bases and J lost 6, with 12 bases in between. The CDR3 contains 13 residues.

This clone has more than one count but fewer than ten. This chain uses TRBV14 with TRBJ2-7; 9 nucleotides align to TRBD2. This CDR3 is built from 13 residues. The trim removed 4 bases at V and 5 bases at J, leaving 3 bases unmatched. CDR1 is SGHDN and CDR2 is FVKESK in the germline V gene. The chain's CDR3 is CASSPVAGDEQYF. Written as DNA, the CDR3 is TGTGCCAGCAGCCCCGTAGCGGGAGACGAGCAGTACTTC.

The chain has TRBV5-5 and TRBJ2-2, with 7 positions matching TRBD1. The CDR3 covers 15 residues. The germline CDR1 and CDR2 sequences are SGHKS and YYEKEE (reference sequence). Trimming removed 4 bases from V and 5 bases from J; junction bases left unmatched: 8. The CDR3, as DNA: TGTGCCAGCAGCGAGGGGGCCAGGGGGACCGGGGAGCTGTTTTTT. It is translated as CASSEGARGTGELFF.

This clone was observed a handful of times. The chain uses TRBV30 and TRBJ1-4, with D unclear. Germline V gene sequence: CDR1 GTSNPN, CDR2 SVGIG (reference sequence). This CDR3 has 15 residues. Trimming removed 1 base from V and 3 bases from J, with 12 bases in between. The CDR3 reads CAWSALSGSNEKLFF. The CDR3 nucleotides are TGTGCCTGGAGTGCCCTTTCGGGGTCTAATGAAAAACTGTTTTTT. Together with reference TRBV30 and TRBJ1-4, the CDR3 gives the full variable domain: SQTIHQWPATLVQPVGSPLSLECTVEGTSNPNLYWYRQAAGRGLQLLFYSVGIGQISSEVPQNLSASRPQDRQFILSSKKLLLSDSGFYLCAWSALSGSNEKLFFGSGTQLSVL.

The chain couples TRBV9 to TRBJ2-6; perhaps TRBD2 as D (6 bases). The CDR3 is 15 amino acids. The germline CDR1 and CDR2 sequences are SGDLS and YYNGEE. V gave up 9 bases and J gave up 0 bases, with 13 bases separating them. The CDR3 region is CATAGSVSGANVLTF. The DNA of the CDR3 is TGTGCCACGGCGGGGTCCGTCTCTGGGGCCAACGTCCTGACTTTC.

The chain carries TRBV6-6 and TRBJ1-1; D gene unclear. The CDR3 has 16 amino acids. Looked up from germline, CDR1 is MNHNY and CDR2 is SVGAGI (reference sequence). With 5 bases removed from V and 5 bases from J, the gap between germline ends came to 21 bases. CDR3 nucleotide sequence: TGTGCCAGCAGTCATCCCCCAGCGGGGAGGGAGACTGAAGCTTTCTTT. Translated: CASSHPPAGRETEAFF.

The rearrangement links TRBV7-9 to TRBJ2-7; 8 bases line up with TRBD2. CDR3 length equals 19 residues. Germline V lookup: CDR1 SEHNR, CDR2 FQNEAQ (reference sequence). V gave up 1 base and J gave up 6 bases; unmatched junction bases: 20. CDR3 DNA: TGTGCCAGCAGCTTAGGCGGGTGGAAGCGGGGGACCGGGTCGTCCGAGCAGTACTTC. Translating gives CASSLGGWKRGTGSSEQYF.

The table lists this clone with a few counts. In the same sample, other DNA sequences code for this CDR3. This chain connects TRBV15 to TRBJ1-3; D is unresolved. The CDR3 is 15 residues long. V gave up 0 bases and J gave up 0 bases, with 6 bases separating them. Germline CDR1 is LNHNV and CDR2 is YYDKDF (reference sequence). DNA for the CDR3: TGTGCCACCAGCAGAGATAGAGGCTCTGGAAACACCATATATTTT. Its protein product is CATSRDRGSGNTIYF.